This T cell receptor beta chain was found in a study of beta chain features in type 1 diabetes. Reverse transcribing all isolated RNA meant expressed TCRB transcripts were sequenced. Produced via immunoSEQ multiplex PCR; TCRdb's table is partial and in-frame only. The sample gives approximately 120,000 clones, approximately 37% of which show up once; about 0.063% is in the top ten. The germline gives CDR1 SGHNT, CDR2 YYREEE (reference sequence). The CDR3 length is 14 residues. V gave up 0 bases and J gave up 11 bases; unmatched junction bases: 8. The sequenced sample was stem cell memory CD4+ T cells from blood. The TCR was taken from a woman in her late teens or twenties in good health. This chain links TRBV5-4 with TRBJ1-2, with 9 bases that match TRBD1. The CDR3 here is CASSLGDRALRYTF. The CDR3 nucleotides read TGTGCCAGCAGCTTGGGGGACAGGGCGCTTCGTTACACCTTC.